This T cell receptor (beta chain) was obtained from a study (dated by TCRdb to about 2015). In terms of the full investigation: Whether tumor-infiltrating Tregs in breast cancer are recruited from blood Tregs or converted in situ from other CD4+ T cell subsets was tested. What the work shows at the level of the full study, not this receptor alone: Tumor-infiltrating Treg TCR alpha and beta sequences overlapped most with tumor naive CD4+ T cells, then with blood naive CD4+ T cells. The TCR gene usage of tumor memory CD4+ T cells clustered together with blood and lymph node memory CD4+ cells and with lymph node naive CD4+ cells. Rather than covering whole repertoires, validation in the larger cohort was restricted to a single TCR beta V-J rearrangement.

CDR1 DFQATT and CDR2 SNEGSKA are derived from the germline V gene (reference sequence). After removal of 3 bases from V and 3 bases from J, the junction retains 11 bases not matched to a gene. The CDR3 runs 16 residues from the cysteine to the phenylalanine. Only CDR3 DNA remains: 48 bases, in frame from the first base. Full-length TCR variable regions were amplified by 5' RACE PCR with constant-region reverse primers, followed by semi-nested PCR with Nested Universal Primer A. Using the ReliaPrep RNA Cell Miniprep System, total RNA was extracted, and the SMARTer RACE 5'/3' Kit was then used to reverse transcribe the RNA into 5'RACE-ready cDNA. Multiplex adaptors were used to barcode the full-length TCR alpha and beta libraries, which were then sequenced on an Illumina MiSeq. As for how the authors treated the data: For each of nine subset-tissue groups, sequencing data from the five patients were combined, and the groups were compared by unsupervised clustering of TCR gene usage. The Morisita-Horn index, with shared sequences weighted by their contribution to each repertoire, was used to calculate repertoire similarity. Using fastp at Q25 and MiXCR, TCRdb reprocessed the public reads and kept productive beta chains. Here each entry gathers all rows of one CDR3 protein and keeps the most common genes and DNA. It is TCRdb's table, rather than the study itself, that gives the V and J calls and clone size. This sample is represented by approximately 11,000 distinct CDR3 sequences; 40% to 55% of them were singletons. The top ten clones comprise roughly 12% of the sample.

A note on this clonotype: Its cognate antigen has yet to be identified. Base qualities are not recorded, but no much larger clone differs from it by a single base.

The Miltenyi Naive CD4+ T Cell Isolation kit was used to purify naive CD4+ T cells, and CD25 microbeads were used to remove Tregs. Tregs, naive and memory CD4+ T cells from tumor, blood and ipsilateral draining lymph nodes of about 5 breast cancer patients underwent full-length TCR alpha and beta sequencing. Tumor tissue, along with lymph nodes from ipsilateral axillary dissection, was perfused with PBS, minced, and then digested using collagenase I and hyaluronidase. Sorted cell populations were confirmed by FACS to exceed 90% purity. This clonotype originated in a female donor with breast cancer. The rearrangement combines TRBV20-1 with TRBJ2-5; TRBD2 aligns with 9 central bases. Sequenced input: tumor-infiltrating naive CD4+ T cells sorted from the breast tumor. The cell subset or site label, read with the paper, signifies: naive CD4+ T cells, CD4+CD45RA+CD25-. CDR3 reads: CSARVPPPSGKETQYF. The DNA is TGCAGTGCTAGGGTCCCCCCGCCTAGCGGGAAAGAGACCCAGTACTTC.